The source of this TCR beta chain is a study of T cell changes during pregnancy in multiple sclerosis. TCRdb's copy holds only in-frame clones and misses some; the assay was immunoSEQ multiplex PCR. The data contain 15,000 or so clones, 88% of them seen just once; the ten biggest clones take up approximately 7.7%. This CDR3 comprises 13 residues. Trimming stripped 10 bases from V and 4 bases from J, with 14 bases between. Germline-derived CDR1 and CDR2 are MNHEY and SMNVEV (reference sequence). This clone was picked up a small number of times. The chain couples TRBV27 to TRBJ2-1, with D possibly being TRBD2 (5 bases). Sequencing was performed on CD8+ T cells from peripheral blood mononuclear cells, taken in the second trimester of pregnancy. The receptor comes from a female donor in good health, enrolled as a control in a pregnancy study. The DNA for the CDR3 is TGTGCCACCGGGGATTCTGGTTACAATGAGCAGTTCTTC. It translates to CATGDSGYNEQFF.